This T cell receptor beta chain was found in a study of T-cell memory formation after mild COVID-19. Study-level information: There were largely donor-specific TCR clusters.

The CDR3 contains 15 residues. The germline V gene has CDR1 SGHTA and CDR2 FQGNSA. The V and J ends lost 1 base and 8 bases respectively, with 16 bases between them. Study-level points and caveats: Among contracting clones, CD4+ were mainly CM/EM and CD8+ enriched in EMRA. Day 15 to 85 contractors were CD4/CD8 balanced; later expanders leaned CD4+.

The table lists this clonotype with a few counts. Its antigen is unidentified. Employing constant-segment primers, 5'RACE generated TCR alpha and TCR beta cDNA libraries bearing sample barcodes and UMIs. TCRdb used MiXCR to reprocess the 5' RACE reads, holding one entry per CDR3 protein. In the table there are 220,000 or so distinct CDR3 sequences, 7.5% to 10% of which are singletons. Sequencing was performed on PBMCs or a T cell subset sorted from them (not recorded which). The sequence came from a man between 18 and 29 years old who had mild COVID-19 (a few samples of this study predate the infection). Cell type and time point are not known. The V and J genes are TRBV7-2 and TRBJ2-3; a weak D match, TRBD2 (5 bases). The CDR3 sequence is CASSLGVEARGTQYF. The CDR3 DNA is TGTGCCAGCAGCTTAGGTGTAGAGGCTCGGGGTACGCAGTATTTT.